This is a list of T cell receptor beta chains from one sample in a study of T cell changes during pregnancy in multiple sclerosis. TCRdb's copy holds only in-frame clones and misses some; the assay was immunoSEQ multiplex PCR. The sample has about 40,000 clones; roughly 94% are singletons. The material was peripheral blood, obtained in the third trimester of pregnancy. These receptor sequences come from a female donor with multiple sclerosis, enrolled in a pregnancy study. CDR3s include the opening cysteine and the closing phenylalanine or tryptophan. The D gene is left open where the match is weak. Only some rows state a clone size, as once, few, many or a class for expanded clones.

len,v_gene,d_gene,abundance,j_gene,CDR3aa,CDR3nt
14,TRBV11-3,NA,NA,TRBJ1-2,CASSLPGGVYGYTF,TGTGCCAGCAGCTTACCCGGGGGTGTCTATGGCTACACCTTC
15,TRBV9,NA,once,TRBJ1-4,CASSVSPEGYEKLFF,TGTGCCAGCAGCGTATCTCCCGAGGGTTATGAAAAACTGTTTTTT
13,TRBV7-9,TRBD1,once,TRBJ1-2,CASRLGGNGGYTF,TGTGCCAGCAGACTAGGGGGCAATGGTGGCTACACCTTC
17,TRBV29-1,TRBD1,NA,TRBJ1-6,CSVTEDRRRSYNSPLHF,TGCAGCGTTACCGAGGACAGGCGGCGCTCCTATAATTCACCCCTCCACTTT
16,TRBV7-2,TRBD1,NA,TRBJ1-1,CASSYSPTGSGTEAFF,TGTGCCAGCAGCTATAGCCCGACAGGGTCTGGCACTGAAGCTTTCTTT
12,TRBV7-3,NA,NA,TRBJ2-2,CASSLRAGELFF,TGTGCCAGCAGCCTAAGAGCTGGGGAGCTGTTTTTT
15,TRBV6-5,NA,NA,TRBJ2-7,CASRSPAVGGYEQYF,TGTGCCAGCAGATCACCGGCGGTAGGGGGCTACGAGCAGTACTTC
15,TRBV9,TRBD1,NA,TRBJ2-2,CASSVLDRNPGELFF,TGTGCCAGCAGCGTCCTGGACAGGAATCCCGGGGAGCTGTTTTTT
18,TRBV7-8,TRBD2,NA,TRBJ2-1,CASSFAATGTSGSNEQFF,TGTGCCAGCAGCTTCGCCGCGACCGGGACTAGCGGGAGCAATGAGCAGTTCTTC
17,TRBV4-3,TRBD2,once,TRBJ2-2,CASSQDPAGGLLGELFF,TGCGCCAGCAGCCAAGATCCAGCGGGGGGGCTTTTAGGGGAGCTGTTTTTT
15,TRBV2,NA,NA,TRBJ2-3,CASRDSDSSTDTQYF,TGTGCCAGCAGGGACAGCGACTCTAGCACAGATACGCAGTATTTT
15,TRBV28,NA,NA,TRBJ2-3,CASAGRGIRTDTQYF,TGTGCCAGTGCAGGACGGGGGATTCGCACAGATACGCAGTATTTT
16,TRBV5-1,TRBD2,NA,TRBJ2-1,CASSLSGGSSYNEQFF,TGCGCCAGCAGCTTGTCTGGCGGGAGCTCCTACAATGAGCAGTTCTTC
15,TRBV15,NA,NA,TRBJ1-5,CATSLSDRVNQPQHF,TGTGCCACCAGCCTTTCCGACAGAGTCAATCAGCCCCAGCATTTT
14,TRBV7-2,TRBD1,NA,TRBJ1-3,CASSPRQGVNTIYF,TGTGCCAGCAGCCCTAGACAGGGCGTAAACACCATATATTTT
15,TRBV4-1,TRBD1,NA,TRBJ1-2,CASSHGQGEGYGYTF,TGCGCCAGCAGCCATGGACAGGGGGAAGGGTATGGCTACACCTTC
14,TRBV11-2,NA,NA,TRBJ1-6,CASSLRGSNSPLHF,TGTGCCAGCAGCTTAAGGGGTTCCAATTCACCCCTCCACTTT
15,TRBV11-2,NA,NA,TRBJ1-1,CASSLWGRRMAEAFF,TGTGCCAGCAGCTTGTGGGGGAGGAGGATGGCTGAAGCTTTCTTT
15,TRBV6-1,NA,NA,TRBJ2-1,CASSVDILSYNEQFF,TGTGCCAGCAGCGTGGACATCCTATCCTACAATGAGCAGTTCTTC
13,TRBV6-4,NA,NA,TRBJ2-1,CASSTSGFNEQFF,TGTGCCAGCAGTACATCAGGGTTCAATGAGCAGTTCTTC
15,TRBV7-2,NA,NA,TRBJ2-3,CASSLARLYTDTQYF,TGTGCCAGCAGCTTAGCGAGACTTTACACAGATACGCAGTATTTT
14,TRBV19,NA,NA,TRBJ1-1,CASSPPRGEAEAFF,TGTGCCAGTAGTCCCCCCCGGGGTGAGGCTGAAGCTTTCTTT
14,TRBV7-3,NA,NA,TRBJ1-5,CASKRDGWDQPQHF,TGTGCCAGCAAGCGGGACGGGTGGGATCAGCCCCAGCATTTT
13,TRBV28,NA,NA,TRBJ2-7,CASSLPGIYEQYF,TGTGCCAGCAGTTTACCCGGGATCTACGAGCAGTACTTC
14,TRBV13,TRBD1,NA,TRBJ2-7,CASSLGTGPREQYF,TGTGCCAGCAGCTTAGGGACAGGGCCCCGGGAGCAGTACTTC
14,TRBV7-2,NA,NA,TRBJ1-6,CASSLKGRDSPLHF,TGTGCCAGCAGCTTAAAAGGGCGGGATTCACCCCTCCACTTT
14,TRBV18,TRBD2,NA,TRBJ2-7,CASRTSAFSYEQYF,TGTGCCAGCAGGACTAGCGCCTTCTCCTACGAGCAGTACTTC
14,TRBV7-8,NA,NA,TRBJ2-7,CASSLAWDSNEQYF,TGTGCCAGCAGCTTAGCGTGGGACTCAAACGAGCAGTACTTC
15,TRBV9,TRBD1,NA,TRBJ1-1,CASSVGDRDVTEAFF,TGTGCCAGCAGCGTAGGGGACAGGGATGTCACTGAAGCTTTCTTT
16,TRBV7-9,TRBD2,NA,TRBJ2-1,CASSLMRAGGPLEQFF,TGTGCCAGCAGCTTAATGCGAGCGGGGGGGCCTCTTGAGCAGTTCTTC
14,TRBV7-4,TRBD1,NA,TRBJ2-7,CASRPTRDSYEQYF,TGTGCCAGCAGACCTACTAGGGACAGCTACGAGCAGTACTTC
14,TRBV27,TRBD1,NA,TRBJ1-1,CASNLRQGLTEAFF,TGTGCCAGCAACCTCAGACAGGGGTTGACTGAAGCTTTCTTT
15,TRBV11-2,TRBD1,NA,TRBJ2-2,CASSRDRENTGELFF,TGTGCCAGCAGCCGGGACAGGGAAAACACCGGGGAGCTGTTTTTT
14,TRBV5-1,NA,NA,TRBJ1-1,CASRPVQGNTEAFF,TGCGCCAGCAGACCGGTTCAGGGGAACACTGAAGCTTTCTTT
19,TRBV11-2,TRBD2,NA,TRBJ2-5,CASSLHRIAGGPGVETQYF,TGTGCCAGCAGCTTACACCGTATAGCGGGGGGCCCTGGGGTGGAGACCCAGTACTTC
17,TRBV27,TRBD2,NA,TRBJ2-4,CASRGTSGRADKNIQYF,TGTGCCAGCAGGGGGACTAGCGGGAGGGCGGACAAAAACATTCAGTACTTC
15,TRBV5-1,NA,NA,TRBJ1-5,CASSREGAVNQPQHF,TGCGCCAGCAGCCGAGAAGGGGCGGTTAATCAGCCCCAGCATTTT
14,TRBV30,TRBD1,NA,TRBJ2-5,CAWERQGIQETQYF,TGTGCCTGGGAGAGACAGGGAATACAAGAGACCCAGTACTTC
14,TRBV4-3,NA,NA,TRBJ2-2,CASSQDTFIGELFF,TGCGCCAGCAGCCAGGACACCTTTATCGGGGAGCTGTTTTTT
13,TRBV29-1,TRBD2,NA,TRBJ2-5,CSVRGGARETQYF,TGCAGCGTCCGCGGGGGGGCAAGAGAGACCCAGTACTTC
13,TRBV4-1,NA,NA,TRBJ2-1,CASVGGAHNEQFF,TGCGCCAGCGTGGGGGGGGCCCACAATGAGCAGTTCTTC
15,TRBV2,TRBD1,NA,TRBJ2-2,CASSGGQVGVGELFF,TGTGCCAGCAGTGGGGGACAGGTTGGGGTTGGGGAGCTGTTTTTT
15,TRBV18,NA,NA,TRBJ1-5,CASSPYKGDNQPQHF,TGTGCCAGCTCACCATATAAGGGGGACAATCAGCCCCAGCATTTT
19,TRBV9,NA,once,TRBJ1-1,CASSVVILGAGVENTEAFF,TGTGCCAGCAGCGTAGTTATTTTGGGGGCAGGGGTGGAGAACACTGAAGCTTTCTTT
13,TRBV9,NA,once,TRBJ2-7,CASSPRTAYEQYF,TGTGCCAGCAGCCCAAGGACTGCCTACGAGCAGTACTTC
13,TRBV30,NA,NA,TRBJ1-5,CAWSGDFNQPQHF,TGTGCCTGGTCTGGGGACTTCAATCAGCCCCAGCATTTT
17,TRBV27,NA,NA,TRBJ2-5,CASRRGKSRTLKETQYF,TGTGCCAGCAGAAGGGGAAAAAGCAGAACACTCAAAGAGACCCAGTACTTC
15,TRBV28,TRBD1,NA,TRBJ2-7,CASSRPTGQGYEQYF,TGTGCCAGCAGCAGACCCACGGGACAGGGGTACGAGCAGTACTTC
14,TRBV19,NA,once,TRBJ2-4,CASSIEGRENIQYF,TGTGCCAGTAGTATAGAAGGCAGGGAAAACATTCAGTACTTC
16,TRBV5-5,TRBD1,NA,TRBJ1-4,CASSWTGRATNEKLFF,TGTGCCAGCAGCTGGACAGGGCGTGCAACTAATGAAAAACTGTTTTTT